This paragraph covers one T cell receptor beta chain sequence. This sample is drawn from a study of blood T cell repertoires in COVID-19. Study context: The United States, Italy and Spain provided the acute and convalescent COVID-19 samples.

Germline CDR1 reads SGHTA; CDR2 reads FQGNSA. V lost 5 bases, J lost 6 bases, and 13 bases lay in between. This CDR3 region has 13 residues. Original processing notes: By means of reference gene primer amplification, nucleated cell counts were estimated. Data came from immunoSEQ multiplex PCR; TCRdb stores just in-frame clones and leaves some out. The DNA gave D and trimming, while V, J and clone size come from that table. The sample consists of 250,000 or so clones, just under 85% of them appearing once. This receptor was obtained from a man aged 80 or over with acute or convalescent COVID-19. Sequences were obtained from peripheral blood. The V and J genes are TRBV7-2 and TRBJ1-1, with a weak D call TRBD1 (6 bases). CDR3 sequence: CASSPQGRAEAFF. The CDR3 DNA reads TGTGCCAGCAGCCCCCAGGGGAGGGCTGAAGCTTTCTTT.